In its sample, the clone carrying this TCR beta chain was seen many times. Its specificity is not known. The data originate from a study of neurological immune-mediated disorders. The ends were cut back, 5 bases at V and 2 bases at J, with 10 bases in the middle. Germline CDR1 reads SGHRS; CDR2 reads YFSETQ. The CDR3 runs 13 residues. The study, taken as a whole, reports: The greatest degree of TCR clonal expansion was observed in HTLV-1-associated myelopathy, with the lowest in multiple sclerosis, below that of healthy controls.

5'RACE with 10-nucleotide random UMIs generated the cDNA. TCRdb re-called the 5' RACE reads through MiXCR, storing one row per CDR3 protein. Of around 30,000 distinct CDR3 sequences listed, more than 4% are singletons. The chain joins TRBV5-1 to TRBJ2-5, with a possible D match to TRBD1 (5 bases). The sequenced sample consisted of CD4+ T cells from blood. The receptor was isolated from a woman aged 40 to 49 in good health. The DNA for the CDR3 is TGCGCCAGCAGGGCAGGGTTGCAAGAGACCCAGTACTTC. Translation gives CASRAGLQETQYF.